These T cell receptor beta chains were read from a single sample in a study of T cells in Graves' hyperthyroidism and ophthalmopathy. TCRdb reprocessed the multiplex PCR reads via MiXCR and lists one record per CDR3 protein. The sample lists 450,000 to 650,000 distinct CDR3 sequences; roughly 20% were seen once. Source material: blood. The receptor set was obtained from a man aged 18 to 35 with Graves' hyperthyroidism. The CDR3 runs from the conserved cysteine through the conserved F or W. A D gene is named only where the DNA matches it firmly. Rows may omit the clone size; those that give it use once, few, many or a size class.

CDR3: CATSRDMVSSNEQYF
DNA: TGTGCCACCAGCAGAGATATGGTCAGTTCCAACGAGCAGTACTTC
size: many
D: .
V: TRBV15
J: TRBJ2-7

CDR3: CASHRDRATYEQYF
DNA: TGTGCCAGCCACCGGGACAGGGCTACCTACGAGCAGTACTTC
size: .
D: TRBD1
V: TRBV6-1
J: TRBJ2-7

CDR3: CASSLPTSGKDEQYF
DNA: TGTGCCAGCAGTTTACCGACTAGCGGGAAGGACGAGCAGTACTTC
size: .
D: TRBD2
V: TRBV28
J: TRBJ2-7

CDR3: CASSHTSGGHNQPQHF
DNA: TGTGCCAGCAGCCACACATCGGGGGGGCACAATCAGCCCCAGCATTTT
size: many
D: .
V: TRBV16
J: TRBJ1-5

CDR3: CASSSSWAYFKVPYQPQHF
DNA: TGTGCCAGCAGTTCGTCGTGGGCCTATTTCAAAGTTCCTTATCAGCCCCAGCATTTT
size: few
D: .
V: TRBV12-3/TRBV12-4
J: TRBJ1-5

CDR3: CASRSGTGFYGYTF
DNA: TGTGCCAGCAGAAGCGGGACAGGGTTCTATGGCTACACCTTC
size: many
D: TRBD1
V: TRBV28
J: TRBJ1-2

CDR3: CASSIQTGTGGHTF
DNA: TGTGCCAGCAGCATACAAACCGGGACAGGGGGCCACACCTTC
size: many
D: TRBD1
V: TRBV7-2
J: TRBJ1-2

CDR3: CASRLWGSSTDTQYF
DNA: TGTGCCAGCCGTCTCTGGGGGTCTAGCACAGATACGCAGTATTTT
size: few
D: .
V: TRBV2
J: TRBJ2-3

CDR3: CASSIVWGTGNEQYF
DNA: TGTGCCAGCAGCATAGTGTGGGGAACTGGCAACGAGCAGTACTTC
size: .
D: .
V: TRBV7-2
J: TRBJ2-7

CDR3: CASSLKRTKTAYEQYF
DNA: TGTGCCAGCAGCCTTAAGCGGACAAAGACCGCCTACGAGCAGTACTTC
size: many
D: .
V: TRBV6-2/TRBV6-3
J: TRBJ2-7

CDR3: CASSLAGAEAFF
DNA: TGTGCCAGCAGTTTAGCGGGGGCTGAAGCTTTCTTT
size: many
D: .
V: TRBV12-3/TRBV12-4
J: TRBJ1-1

CDR3: CSARPRDRGLEQYF
DNA: TGCAGTGCTAGGCCCCGGGACAGGGGGTTGGAGCAGTACTTC
size: few
D: TRBD1
V: TRBV20-1
J: TRBJ2-7

CDR3: CAWDSSYEQYF
DNA: TGTGCCTGGGACAGCTCCTACGAGCAGTACTTC
size: many
D: .
V: TRBV30
J: TRBJ2-7

CDR3: CATRGPGANVLTF
DNA: TGTGCCACCAGAGGCCCTGGGGCCAACGTCCTGACTTTC
size: many
D: .
V: TRBV24-1
J: TRBJ2-6